This TCR beta chain came from a study of spatial heterogeneity in lung cancer (dated by TCRdb to between 2018 and 2021). Regarding the research as a whole: Beta-chain transcripts were consistently detected in greater numbers than alpha-chain transcripts, which likely reflects a higher abundance of beta-chain transcripts. In the raw uncorrected reads, each unique combination of TCR and UMI appeared on average more than ten times. TCR alpha and beta repertoires were quantitatively compared across multiple tumor regions, matched nontumor lung and blood in non-small cell lung cancer. Nonsynonymous mutation counts, determined by whole-exome sequencing of tumor tissue, were related to features of the TCR repertoire. Both alpha and beta chains were TCR-sequenced in hundreds of tumor regions, 64 matched nontumor lung samples and some 50 PBMC samples obtained at surgery.

Here is what the overall study found, with its caveats: Ubiquitous expanded tumor TCRs were found in blood more often at tumor resection than at routine follow-up. Confirming at a functional level the hypothesis that regional TCRs recognize regional mutations was considered to require additional single-cell paired TCR alpha and beta sequencing.

Trimming accounts for 6 bases at V and 0 bases at J, while the number of junction bases matched to no gene is 6. CDR1 and CDR2, per the germline V gene, are MNHNS and SASEGT. The CDR3 has 16 amino acids, counting the end cysteine and phenylalanine. Of the read, only the CDR3 DNA is kept; its 48 bases are in frame from base 1. The receptor library was made with 5' RACE. For sequencing, a NextSeq 500 was employed. To allow correction of PCR and sequencing errors, the TCR library protocol tagged every TCR cDNA molecule with a unique molecular identifier. Per the original workflow: TCR identification, UMI-based error correction and CDR3 extraction were all carried out with Decombinator tools. TCRs above a frequency of 2 per 1,000, corresponding to the top 1% of the tumor frequency distribution, were defined as expanded. Each repertoire was subsampled 100 times to 5,000 TCRs, after which Renyi diversity was computed with the R vegan package. To build CDR3 similarity networks, amino acid triplet string-kernel similarity was used, and CDR3s were connected when their pairwise similarity was above 0.82. The public reads were reanalyzed by TCRdb: fastp trimming at Q25, MiXCR alignment, in-frame beta chains only. Every distinct CDR3 protein forms one entry, paired with its most common genes and DNA. TCRdb, not the authors, supplied the V and J calls. The sample data list roughly 48,000 distinct CDR3 sequences, and under 6% of these were observed just once. The top ten constitute more than 9.5% of the sample.

Reading the label with the study, this specimen's time point is: sample taken at primary tumor resection. Without any cell sorting, TCR sequencing was performed on whole RNA extracted either from tumor and nontumor lung tissue or from cryopreserved PBMC samples. Samples were obtained from about 69 patients with early-stage, untreated non-small cell lung cancer from the lung TRACERx cohort. A patient was chosen for TCR sequencing only when enough RNA was available from at least two tumor regions. This clonotype was recorded at least ten times. Its antigen is not yet known. There are no base qualities to consult, and no much larger clone falls within one base.

Sample: PBMCs, taken at surgery. The chain links TRBV6-1 with TRBJ1-1, with TRBD1 matching 11 junction bases. The receptor was derived from a male donor with early-stage non-small cell lung cancer. This receptor carries the CDR3 CASRLGQGVMNTEAFF. At the DNA level, the sequence is TGTGCCAGCAGATTGGGACAGGGGGTGATGAACACTGAAGCTTTCTTT.